This is a list of T cell receptor beta chains from one sample in a study of blood T cell repertoires in COVID-19. The repertoire was sequenced with immunoSEQ multiplex PCR; TCRdb's copy has only in-frame clones and lacks some. The sample yields some 330,000 clones, roughly 91% seen once. The specimen sequenced was peripheral blood. These receptors originate from a woman aged 25 to 39 with COVID-19, enrolled during active disease. CDR3s include the opening cysteine and the closing phenylalanine or tryptophan. D genes are given only for firm matches. The size field is filled for only some rows; it gives once, few, many or a size class.

cdr3_aa	cdr3_nt	d_call	v_call	j_call	clone_size
CATTGTGDYEQYF	TGTGCCACTACCGGGACAGGGGACTACGAGCAGTACTTC	TRBD1	TRBV19	TRBJ2-7	few
CASSTGGRGYTF	TGTGCCAGCAGTACGGGGGGAAGAGGCTACACCTTC	-	TRBV27	TRBJ1-2	-
CASSQDRASGGEAKNIQYF	TGTGCCAGCAGCCAAGATCGGGCTAGCGGGGGGGAAGCCAAAAACATTCAGTACTTC	TRBD2	TRBV4-2	TRBJ2-4	once
CASSLVSGRDYGYTF	TGCGCCAGCAGCTTAGTTTCCGGGAGGGACTATGGCTACACCTTC	-	TRBV5-1	TRBJ1-2	-
CASSSGADRRNYGYTF	TGTGCCAGCAGCAGCGGAGCGGACAGACGTAACTATGGCTACACCTTC	-	TRBV7-2	TRBJ1-2	-
CASSLGATLGGAFF	TGTGCCAGCAGCTTAGGCGCTACCTTGGGGGGGGCTTTCTTT	-	TRBV13	TRBJ1-1	-
CASSPIDRGRGNTIYF	TGTGCCAGCTCACCGATTGACAGGGGAAGAGGAAACACCATATATTTT	TRBD1	TRBV18	TRBJ1-3	-
CASSAQSMNTEAFF	TGTGCCAGCTCAGCACAGAGCATGAACACTGAAGCTTTCTTT	-	TRBV18	TRBJ1-1	-
CASSLTSTGELFF	TGTGCCAGCAGCCTCACTAGTACCGGGGAGCTGTTTTTT	-	TRBV12-3/TRBV12-4	TRBJ2-2	few
CATSSLSGTGDEKLFF	TGTGCCACCAGCAGTCTAAGTGGGACAGGGGATGAAAAACTGTTTTTT	TRBD1	TRBV15	TRBJ1-4	-
CAIAQGQGNQPQHF	TGTGCCATCGCCCAGGGACAGGGAAATCAGCCCCAGCATTTT	TRBD1	TRBV19	TRBJ1-5	-
CASSYSSLAGYNEQFF	TGTGCCAGCAGTTACTCGAGCCTAGCAGGTTACAATGAGCAGTTCTTC	-	TRBV6-5	TRBJ2-1	-
CASSVPGTEAFF	TGTGCCAGCAGTGTTCCAGGCACTGAAGCTTTCTTT	-	TRBV25-1	TRBJ1-1	once
CASSLDRGNEKLFF	TGCGCCAGCAGCCTGGACAGGGGGAATGAAAAACTGTTTTTT	TRBD1	TRBV5-1	TRBJ1-4	-
CASKDRGGYSNQPQHF	TGTGCCAGTAAGGACAGGGGTGGATATAGCAATCAGCCCCAGCATTTT	TRBD1	TRBV19	TRBJ1-5	-
CASSQGQSEYSPLHF	TGTGCCAGCAGCCAAGGACAGAGCGAATATTCACCCCTCCACTTT	-	TRBV11-2	TRBJ1-6	-
CSAEPGGTDTQYF	TGCAGCGCCGAGCCAGGGGGCACAGATACGCAGTATTTT	-	TRBV29-1	TRBJ2-3	-
CASSFKGGGTGEGYTF	TGTGCCAGCAGCTTTAAGGGGGGTGGGACAGGGGAAGGCTACACCTTC	TRBD1	TRBV7-2	TRBJ1-2	-
CASSSTGDEQFF	TGTGCCAGCAGCTCGACAGGGGACGAGCAGTTCTTC	TRBD1	TRBV7-8	TRBJ2-1	-
CATSDSPRDTQYF	TGTGCCACCAGTGACTCGCCGCGGGATACGCAGTATTTT	-	TRBV24-1	TRBJ2-3	-
CASSQIDRGRTGELFF	TGTGCCAGCAGCCAAATCGACAGGGGGCGGACCGGGGAGCTGTTTTTT	TRBD1	TRBV3-1/TRBV3-2	TRBJ2-2	-
CASSLPGQAYGYTF	TGTGCCAGCAGCCTTCCGGGACAGGCTTATGGCTACACCTTC	TRBD1	TRBV3-1/TRBV3-2	TRBJ1-2	-
CASLPLGGERETQYF	TGTGCCAGCCTTCCCCTAGGAGGAGAACGAGAGACCCAGTACTTC	-	TRBV6-5	TRBJ2-5	-
CASSLGAGGYTF	TGTGCCAGCAGCTTGGGGGCAGGGGGCTACACCTTC	-	TRBV5-4	TRBJ1-2	few
CASSLGLAGTPEETQYF	TGTGCCAGTAGTCTCGGACTAGCGGGGACCCCTGAGGAGACCCAGTACTTC	TRBD2	TRBV19	TRBJ2-5	once
CASSLNYGYTF	TGTGCCAGCAGTCTAAACTATGGCTACACCTTC	-	TRBV28	TRBJ1-2	once
CASNRQGLTYGYTF	TGTGCCAGCAATAGACAGGGTTTGACCTATGGCTACACCTTC	TRBD1	TRBV2	TRBJ1-2	-
CASSSWGGEAEKLFF	TGTGCCAGCAGCTCTTGGGGAGGGGAGGCCGAAAAACTGTTTTTT	-	TRBV7-8	TRBJ1-4	-
CASSHRDRPHGYTF	TGTGCCAGCAGCCACCGGGACAGGCCCCATGGCTACACCTTC	TRBD1	TRBV13	TRBJ1-2	-
CASSGGGSSYNSPLHF	TGTGCCAGCAGTGGCGGGGGAAGCTCCTATAATTCACCCCTCCACTTT	-	TRBV6-1	TRBJ1-6	-
CASSASSGYQETQYF	TGCGCCAGCAGCGCGTCTAGCGGATATCAAGAGACCCAGTACTTC	TRBD2	TRBV5-1	TRBJ2-5	-
CASSLGSSYEQYF	TGTGCCAGCAGCTTAGGCAGCTCCTACGAGCAGTACTTC	-	TRBV11-2	TRBJ2-7	-
CASSVREGSGGETQYF	TGTGCCAGCAGTGTACGGGAGGGTAGCGGGGGAGAGACCCAGTACTTC	TRBD2	TRBV6-1	TRBJ2-5	few
CASKREQGTGELFF	TGTGCCAGCAAGCGTGAACAGGGGACCGGGGAGCTGTTTTTT	TRBD1	TRBV2	TRBJ2-2	-
CASSAGVNTEAFF	TGTGCCAGCAGTGCAGGGGTCAACACTGAAGCTTTCTTT	-	TRBV27	TRBJ1-1	-
CASSLAVGDSNYGYTF	TGCGCCAGCAGCTTGGCGGTTGGAGACTCTAACTATGGCTACACCTTC	-	TRBV5-1	TRBJ1-2	-
CASSTRDRGIDEQFF	TGTGCCAGCAGTACCCGGGACAGGGGAATTGATGAGCAGTTCTTC	TRBD1	TRBV6-4	TRBJ2-1	-
CASSRGQGVGYTF	TGTGCCAGCAGCCGAGGACAGGGTGTAGGCTACACCTTC	TRBD1	TRBV12-3/TRBV12-4	TRBJ1-2	-
CASKPTGAGSTEAFF	TGTGCCAGCAAACCGACAGGGGCAGGGAGCACTGAAGCTTTCTTT	TRBD1	TRBV6-5	TRBJ1-1	-
CASSYGESSYEQYF	TGTGCCAGCAGTTACGGTGAGAGCTCCTACGAGCAGTACTTC	-	TRBV6-5	TRBJ2-7	-
CASSYPGQVSTEAFF	TGTGCCAGCAGTTACCCAGGACAAGTGAGCACTGAAGCTTTCTTT	-	TRBV6-6	TRBJ1-1	-
CASSYSIGVVPGELFF	TGTGCCAGCAGTTACTCAATCGGGGTGGTCCCCGGGGAGCTGTTTTTT	-	TRBV6-5	TRBJ2-2	-
CASSPRATPDTQYF	TGTGCCAGCAGCCCACGAGCAACCCCAGATACGCAGTATTTT	-	TRBV11-1	TRBJ2-3	-
CASSLGQGSYEQYF	TGTGCCAGCAGCCTCGGACAGGGGTCCTACGAGCAGTACTTC	TRBD1	TRBV3-1/TRBV3-2	TRBJ2-7	-
CASSSGKLYEKLFF	TGTGCCAGCAGTTCGGGGAAACTATACGAAAAACTGTTTTTT	-	TRBV25-1	TRBJ1-4	-
CASSQAGGYNEQFF	TGTGCCAGCAGCCAAGCGGGCGGGTACAATGAGCAGTTCTTC	-	TRBV28	TRBJ2-1	once
CASKGGLTNNSPLHF	TGTGCCAGCAAAGGCGGACTAACTAATAATTCACCCCTCCACTTT	-	TRBV6-5	TRBJ1-6	-
CASSAGTGFKPQHF	TGTGCCAGCAGCGCAGGGACAGGCTTTAAGCCCCAGCATTTT	TRBD1	TRBV7-2	TRBJ1-5	-
CASSIFLDRNYGYTF	TGTGCCAGTAGTATATTCCTCGACAGAAACTATGGCTACACCTTC	-	TRBV19	TRBJ1-2	-
CASTALGANTEAFF	TGTGCCAGCACCGCGCTAGGGGCGAACACTGAAGCTTTCTTT	-	TRBV6-5	TRBJ1-1	-
CASSGGQGALGANVLTF	TGTGCCAGCAGCGGTGGACAGGGGGCGCTTGGGGCCAACGTCCTGACTTTC	TRBD1	TRBV7-9	TRBJ2-6	-
CASSTDPGTRYTEAFF	TGTGCCAGTAGTACGGACCCCGGGACAAGGTACACTGAAGCTTTCTTT	-	TRBV19	TRBJ1-1	-
CASSEAGPYYGYTF	TGTGCCAGCAGTGAAGCGGGCCCCTACTATGGCTACACCTTC	-	TRBV6-1	TRBJ1-2	once
CATSRDRGGYEQYF	TGTGCCACCAGCAGAGACAGGGGTGGCTACGAGCAGTACTTC	-	TRBV15	TRBJ2-7	-
CASSFSANTGELFF	TGTGCCAGCAGTTTTTCAGCGAACACCGGGGAGCTGTTTTTT	-	TRBV27	TRBJ2-2	-
CASSTDQSKRSDTQYF	TGTGCCAGCAGCACAGACCAATCCAAGCGGTCAGATACGCAGTATTTT	-	TRBV11-2	TRBJ2-3	-